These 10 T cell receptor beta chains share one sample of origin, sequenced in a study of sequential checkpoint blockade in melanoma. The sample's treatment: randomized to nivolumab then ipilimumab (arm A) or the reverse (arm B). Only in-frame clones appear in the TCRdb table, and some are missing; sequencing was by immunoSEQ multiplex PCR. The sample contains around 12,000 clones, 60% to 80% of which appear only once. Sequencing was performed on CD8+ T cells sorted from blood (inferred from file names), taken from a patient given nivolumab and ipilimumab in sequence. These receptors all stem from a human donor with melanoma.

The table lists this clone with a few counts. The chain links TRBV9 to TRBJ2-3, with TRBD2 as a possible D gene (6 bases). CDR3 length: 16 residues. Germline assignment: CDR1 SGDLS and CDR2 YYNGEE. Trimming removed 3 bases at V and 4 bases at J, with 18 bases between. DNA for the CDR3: TGTGCCAGCAGCGCGTCGGGCGCGGGGACCCCAGATACGCAGTATTTT. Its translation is CASSASGAGTPDTQYF.

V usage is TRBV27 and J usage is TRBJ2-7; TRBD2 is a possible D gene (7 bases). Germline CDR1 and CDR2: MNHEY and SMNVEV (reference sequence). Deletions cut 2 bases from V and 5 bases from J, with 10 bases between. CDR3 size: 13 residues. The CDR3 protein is CASSLGGAHEQYF. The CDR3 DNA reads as TGTGCCAGCAGTTTAGGGGGGGCCCACGAGCAGTACTTC.

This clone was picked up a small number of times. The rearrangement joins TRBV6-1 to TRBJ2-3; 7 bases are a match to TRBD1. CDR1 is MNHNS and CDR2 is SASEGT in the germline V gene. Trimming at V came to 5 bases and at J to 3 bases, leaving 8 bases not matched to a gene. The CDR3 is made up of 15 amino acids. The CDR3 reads CASSTNAGGTDTQYF. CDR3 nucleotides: TGTGCCAGCAGTACAAATGCAGGGGGTACAGATACGCAGTATTTT.

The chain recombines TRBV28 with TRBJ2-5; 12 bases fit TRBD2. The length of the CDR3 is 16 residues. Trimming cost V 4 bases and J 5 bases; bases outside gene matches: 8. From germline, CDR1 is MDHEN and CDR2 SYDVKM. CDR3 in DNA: TGTGCCAGCAGTTCGAGACTAGCGGGAGAGAGGGAGACCCAGTACTTC. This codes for CASSSRLAGERETQYF. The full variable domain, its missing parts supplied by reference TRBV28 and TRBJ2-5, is DVKVTQSSRYLVKRTGEKVFLECVQDMDHENMFWYRQDPGLGLRLIYFSYDVKMKEKGDIPEGYSVSREKKERFSLILESASTNQTSMYLCASSSRLAGERETQYFGPGTRLLVL.

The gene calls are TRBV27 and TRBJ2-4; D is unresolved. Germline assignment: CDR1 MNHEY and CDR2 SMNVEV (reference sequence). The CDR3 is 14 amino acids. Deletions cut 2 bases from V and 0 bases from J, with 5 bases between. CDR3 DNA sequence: TGTGCCAGCAGTTTAACTCTAGCCAAAAACATTCAGTACTTC. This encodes CASSLTLAKNIQYF.

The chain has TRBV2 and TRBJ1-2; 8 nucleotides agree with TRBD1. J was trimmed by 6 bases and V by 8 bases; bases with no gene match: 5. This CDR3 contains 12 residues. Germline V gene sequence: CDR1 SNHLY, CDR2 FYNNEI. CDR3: CASGEQGDGYTF. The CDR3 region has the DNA TGTGCCAGCGGCGAACAGGGGGATGGCTACACCTTC.

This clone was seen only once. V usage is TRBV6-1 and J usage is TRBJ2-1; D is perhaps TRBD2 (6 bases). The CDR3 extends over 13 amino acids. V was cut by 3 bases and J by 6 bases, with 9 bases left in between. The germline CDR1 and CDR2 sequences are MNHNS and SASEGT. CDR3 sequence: CASSDGGINEQFF. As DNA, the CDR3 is TGTGCCAGCAGTGATGGGGGGATCAATGAGCAGTTCTTC.

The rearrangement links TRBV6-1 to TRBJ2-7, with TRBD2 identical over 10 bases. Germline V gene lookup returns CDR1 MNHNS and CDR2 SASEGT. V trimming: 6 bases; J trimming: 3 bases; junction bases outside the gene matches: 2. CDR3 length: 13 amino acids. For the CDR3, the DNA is TGTGCCAGCAGGACTAGCGGGTACTACGAGCAGTACTTC. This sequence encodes CASRTSGYYEQYF.

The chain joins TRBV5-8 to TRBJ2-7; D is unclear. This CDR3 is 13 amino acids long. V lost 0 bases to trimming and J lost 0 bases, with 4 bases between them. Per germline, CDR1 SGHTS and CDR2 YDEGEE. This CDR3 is CASSLDNSYEQYF. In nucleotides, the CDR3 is TGTGCCAGCAGCTTGGACAACTCCTACGAGCAGTACTTC.

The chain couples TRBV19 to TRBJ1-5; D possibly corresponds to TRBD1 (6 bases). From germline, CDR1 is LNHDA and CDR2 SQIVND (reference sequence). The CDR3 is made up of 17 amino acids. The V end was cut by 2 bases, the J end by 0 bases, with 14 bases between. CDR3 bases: TGTGCCAGTAGTATAACATTCGGACAGTATAGCAATCAGCCCCAGCATTTT. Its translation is CASSITFGQYSNQPQHF.